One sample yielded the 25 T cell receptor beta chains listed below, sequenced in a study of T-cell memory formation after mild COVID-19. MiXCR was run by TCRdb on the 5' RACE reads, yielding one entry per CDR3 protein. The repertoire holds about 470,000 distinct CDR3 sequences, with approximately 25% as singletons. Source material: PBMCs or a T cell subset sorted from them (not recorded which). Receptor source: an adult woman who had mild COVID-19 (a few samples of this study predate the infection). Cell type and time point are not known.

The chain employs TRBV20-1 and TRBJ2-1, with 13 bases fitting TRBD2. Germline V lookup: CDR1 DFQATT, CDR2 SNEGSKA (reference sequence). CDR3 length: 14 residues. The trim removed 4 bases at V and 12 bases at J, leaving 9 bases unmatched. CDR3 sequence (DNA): TGCAGTGCTACCCGGACTAGCGGGAGCCTTTTGCAGTTCTTC. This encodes CSATRTSGSLLQFF.

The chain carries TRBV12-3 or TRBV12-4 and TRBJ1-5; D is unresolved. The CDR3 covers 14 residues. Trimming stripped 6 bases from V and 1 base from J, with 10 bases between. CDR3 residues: CASSHRESNQPQHF. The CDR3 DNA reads TGTGCCAGCAGCCACCGGGAGAGCAATCAGCCCCAGCATTTT.

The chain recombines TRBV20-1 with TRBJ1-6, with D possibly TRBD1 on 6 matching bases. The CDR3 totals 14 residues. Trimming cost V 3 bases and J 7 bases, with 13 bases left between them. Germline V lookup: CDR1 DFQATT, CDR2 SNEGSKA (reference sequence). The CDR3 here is CSARRTGSNSPLHF. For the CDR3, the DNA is TGCAGTGCTAGGCGAACAGGGAGCAATTCACCCCTCCACTTT.

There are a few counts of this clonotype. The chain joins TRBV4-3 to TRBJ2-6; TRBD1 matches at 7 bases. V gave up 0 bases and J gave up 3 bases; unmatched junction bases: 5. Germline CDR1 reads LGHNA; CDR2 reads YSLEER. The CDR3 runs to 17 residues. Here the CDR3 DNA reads TGCGCCAGCAGCCAAGATAAGGGGGCGCGTGGGGCCAACGTCCTGACTTTC. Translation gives CASSQDKGARGANVLTF.

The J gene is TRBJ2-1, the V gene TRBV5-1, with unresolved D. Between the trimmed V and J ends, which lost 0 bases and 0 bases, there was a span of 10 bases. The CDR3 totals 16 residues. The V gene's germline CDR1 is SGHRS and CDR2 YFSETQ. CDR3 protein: CASSLGQLSSYNEQFF. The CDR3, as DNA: TGCGCCAGCAGCTTGGGCCAGTTGTCCTCCTACAATGAGCAGTTCTTC.

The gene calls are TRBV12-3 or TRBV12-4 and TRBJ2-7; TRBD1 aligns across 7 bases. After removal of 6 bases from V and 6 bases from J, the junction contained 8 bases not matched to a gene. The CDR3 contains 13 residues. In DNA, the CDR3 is TGTGCCAGCAGCCTACGACAGGGCTTCGAGCAGTACTTC. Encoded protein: CASSLRQGFEQYF.

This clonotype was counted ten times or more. CDR3 sequence (DNA): TGCAGCGTCCGTGGGGATAGCTCTGGGGCCAACGTCCTGACTTTC. It translates to CSVRGDSSGANVLTF. The V gene is TRBV29-1, the J gene TRBJ2-6; no definite D call. CDR1 and CDR2 (germline): SQVTM, ANQGSEA. V lost 6 bases to trimming and J lost 0 bases, with 12 bases between them. The CDR3 spans 15 residues. Using reference TRBV29-1 and TRBJ2-6 for the parts outside the CDR3, the full variable domain is SAVISQKPSRDICQRGTSLTIQCQVDSQVTMMFWYRQQPGQSLTLIATANQGSEATYESGFVIDKFPISRPNLTFSTLTVSNMSPEDSSIYLCSVRGDSSGANVLTFGAGSRLTVL.

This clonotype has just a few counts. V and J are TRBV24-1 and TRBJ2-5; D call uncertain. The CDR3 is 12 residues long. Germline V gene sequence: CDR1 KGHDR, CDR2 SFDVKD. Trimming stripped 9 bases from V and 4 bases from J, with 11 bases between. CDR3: CATGPAVETQYF. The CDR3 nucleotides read TGTGCCACCGGGCCCGCGGTAGAGACCCAGTACTTC.

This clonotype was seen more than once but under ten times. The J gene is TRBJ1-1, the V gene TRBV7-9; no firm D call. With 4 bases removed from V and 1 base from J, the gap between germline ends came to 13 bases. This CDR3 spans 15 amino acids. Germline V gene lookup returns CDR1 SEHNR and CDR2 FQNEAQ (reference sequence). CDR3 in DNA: TGTGCCAGCAGCTCCACCTGGAGCAGGAACACTGAAGCTTTCTTT. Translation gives CASSSTWSRNTEAFF.

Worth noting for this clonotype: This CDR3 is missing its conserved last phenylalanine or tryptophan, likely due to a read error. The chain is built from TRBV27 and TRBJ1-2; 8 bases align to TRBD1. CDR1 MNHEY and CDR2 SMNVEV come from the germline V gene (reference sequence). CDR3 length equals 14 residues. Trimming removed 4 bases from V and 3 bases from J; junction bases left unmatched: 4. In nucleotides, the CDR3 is TGTGCCAGCAGTTCAGGACAGGGATACTATGGCTACACCTTA. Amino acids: CASSSGQGYYGYTL.

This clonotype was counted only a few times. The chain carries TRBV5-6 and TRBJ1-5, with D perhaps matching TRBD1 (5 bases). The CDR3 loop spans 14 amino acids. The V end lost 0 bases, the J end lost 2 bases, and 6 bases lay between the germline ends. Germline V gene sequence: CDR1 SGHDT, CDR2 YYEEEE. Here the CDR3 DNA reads TGTGCCAGCAGCTTGGAGGGGCGCAATCAGCCCCAGCATTTT. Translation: CASSLEGRNQPQHF.

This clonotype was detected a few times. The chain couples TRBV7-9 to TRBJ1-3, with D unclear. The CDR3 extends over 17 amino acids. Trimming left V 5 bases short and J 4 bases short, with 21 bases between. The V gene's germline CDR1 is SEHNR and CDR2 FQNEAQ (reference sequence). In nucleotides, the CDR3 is TGTGCCAGCAGCCGAAAAACGGGAAATCTAAGGGGAAACACCATATATTTT. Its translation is CASSRKTGNLRGNTIYF.

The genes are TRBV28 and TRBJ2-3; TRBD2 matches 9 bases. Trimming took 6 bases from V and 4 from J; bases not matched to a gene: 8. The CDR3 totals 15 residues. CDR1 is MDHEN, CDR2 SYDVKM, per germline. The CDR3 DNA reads TGTGCCAGCAGAGGTAGCGGGAGAGGGCCAGATACGCAGTATTTT. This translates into CASRGSGRGPDTQYF.

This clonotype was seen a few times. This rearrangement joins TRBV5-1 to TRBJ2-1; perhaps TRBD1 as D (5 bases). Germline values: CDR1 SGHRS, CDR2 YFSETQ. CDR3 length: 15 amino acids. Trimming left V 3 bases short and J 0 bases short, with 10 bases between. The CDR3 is CASSSGHSSYNEQFF. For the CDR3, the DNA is TGCGCCAGCAGCTCCGGACATAGCTCCTACAATGAGCAGTTCTTC.

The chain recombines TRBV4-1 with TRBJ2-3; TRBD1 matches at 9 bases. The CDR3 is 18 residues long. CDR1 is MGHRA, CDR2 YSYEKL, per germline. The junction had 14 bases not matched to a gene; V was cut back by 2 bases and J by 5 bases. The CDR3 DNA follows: TGCGCCAGCAGCCAAAGACAGGGGGATATTGGAGGGGGAGATACGCAGTATTTT. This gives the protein CASSQRQGDIGGGDTQYF.

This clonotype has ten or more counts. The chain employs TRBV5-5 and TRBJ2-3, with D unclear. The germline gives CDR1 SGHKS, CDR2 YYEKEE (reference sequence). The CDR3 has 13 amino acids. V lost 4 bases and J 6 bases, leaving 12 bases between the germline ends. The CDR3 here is CASSRGVRDTQYF. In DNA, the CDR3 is TGTGCCAGCAGCCGTGGGGTCCGGGATACGCAGTATTTT.

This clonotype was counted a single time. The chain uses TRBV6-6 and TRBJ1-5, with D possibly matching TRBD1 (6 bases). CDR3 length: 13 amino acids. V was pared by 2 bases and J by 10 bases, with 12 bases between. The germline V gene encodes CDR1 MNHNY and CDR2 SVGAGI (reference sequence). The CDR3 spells CASSYNSGGPQHF. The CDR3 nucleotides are TGTGCCAGCAGTTACAACTCGGGGGGCCCCCAGCATTTT.

CDR3: CASSHGLAGHIEQFF. The CDR3 DNA follows: TGTGCCAGCAGCCACGGACTAGCGGGGCATATTGAGCAGTTCTTC. The chain carries TRBV12-3 or TRBV12-4 and TRBJ2-1, with 12 bases identical to TRBD2. Losses at the gene ends were 6 bases for V and 9 bases for J; bases not matched to a gene: 9. The CDR3 is 15 amino acids.

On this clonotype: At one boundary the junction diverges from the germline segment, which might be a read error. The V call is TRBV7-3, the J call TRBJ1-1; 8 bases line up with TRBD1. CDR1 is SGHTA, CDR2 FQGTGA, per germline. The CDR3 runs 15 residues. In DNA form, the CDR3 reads TGTGCCAGCAGCTTAATGGCAGGGGGCAGCCCTGAAGCTTTATTT. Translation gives CASSLMAGGSPEALF. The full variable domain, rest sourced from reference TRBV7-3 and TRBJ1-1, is GAGVSQTPSNKVTEKGKYVELRCDPISGHTALYWYRQSLGQGPEFLIYFQGTGAADDSGLPNDRFFAVRPEGSVSTLKIQRTERGDSAVYLCASSLMAGGSPEALFGQGTRLTVV.

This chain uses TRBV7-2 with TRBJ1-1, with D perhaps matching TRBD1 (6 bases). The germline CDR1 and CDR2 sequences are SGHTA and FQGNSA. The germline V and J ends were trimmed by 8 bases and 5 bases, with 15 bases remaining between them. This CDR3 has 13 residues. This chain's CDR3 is CASVRGLGTEAFF. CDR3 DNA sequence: TGTGCCAGCGTCCGGGGGCTGGGAACTGAAGCTTTCTTT.

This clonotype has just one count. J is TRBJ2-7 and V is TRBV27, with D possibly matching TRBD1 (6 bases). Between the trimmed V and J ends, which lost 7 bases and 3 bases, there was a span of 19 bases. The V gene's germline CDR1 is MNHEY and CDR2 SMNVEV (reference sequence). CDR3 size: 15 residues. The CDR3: CASMRGKTFDYEQYF. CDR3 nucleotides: TGTGCCAGCATGAGGGGGAAAACCTTCGACTACGAGCAGTACTTC.

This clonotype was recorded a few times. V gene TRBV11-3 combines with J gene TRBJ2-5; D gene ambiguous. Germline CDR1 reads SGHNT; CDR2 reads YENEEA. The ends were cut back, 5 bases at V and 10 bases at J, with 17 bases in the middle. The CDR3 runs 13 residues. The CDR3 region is CASSAIPDWNQYF. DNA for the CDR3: TGTGCCAGCAGCGCGATCCCCGATTGGAACCAGTACTTC.

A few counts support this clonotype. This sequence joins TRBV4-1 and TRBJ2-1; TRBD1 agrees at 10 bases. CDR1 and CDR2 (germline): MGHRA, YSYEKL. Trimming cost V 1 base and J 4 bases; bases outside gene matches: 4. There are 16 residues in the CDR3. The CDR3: CASSQGRGQGYNEQFF. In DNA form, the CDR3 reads TGCGCCAGCAGCCAAGGTCGGGGACAGGGGTACAATGAGCAGTTCTTC.

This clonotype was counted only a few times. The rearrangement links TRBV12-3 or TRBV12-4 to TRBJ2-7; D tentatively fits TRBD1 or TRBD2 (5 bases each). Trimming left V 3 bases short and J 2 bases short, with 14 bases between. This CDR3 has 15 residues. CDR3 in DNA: TGTGCCAGCAGTTTTTCCGGGACGGCGGCCTACGAGCAGTACTTC. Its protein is CASSFSGTAAYEQYF.

The DNA of the CDR3 is TGTGCCAGCAGCCTTCGGACTAGCGGGATCTCCTACGAGCAGTACTTC. It is translated as CASSLRTSGISYEQYF. The rearrangement joins TRBV3-1 to TRBJ2-7; 12 bases are a match to TRBD2. The trim removed 4 bases at V and 0 bases at J, leaving 4 bases unmatched. The CDR3 extends over 16 amino acids. The germline CDR1 and CDR2 sequences are LGHDT and YNNKEL (reference sequence).